These 14 T cell receptor beta chains were sequenced from one sample in a study of shared clonotypes between healthy human individuals (dated by TCRdb to the early 2020s). The library was prepared using the immunoSEQ multiplex PCR assay. Here the immuneACCESS table is served through TCRdb, limited to in-frame sequences with V and J called. Missing clones are a known gap in these copies; in checked studies unresolved V genes cover under half, and the rest lacks a known reason. The sample yields some 2,100,000 clones; more than 90% were counted once. Of the sample, roughly 0.13% falls within the top ten clones. Sequenced: naive CD4+ T cells sorted from blood. What the cell subset or site label conveys for this sample: CD45RA+ positively selected. These receptors originate from a man aged 18 to 30 in good health.

The chain carries TRBV28 and TRBJ1-5; 7 bases map to TRBD1. The CDR3 has 14 residues. The germline V gene has CDR1 MDHEN and CDR2 SYDVKM. V shed 2 bases and J 7 bases; nucleotides not matched to a gene: 5. The CDR3 coding sequence is TGTGCCAGCAGTTTACAGGACAGGCTGCAGCCCCAGCATTTT. Translated: CASSLQDRLQPQHF.

The chain employs TRBV6-6 and TRBJ2-7, with D perhaps being TRBD1 or TRBD2 (6 bases each). The V and J ends lost 6 bases and 3 bases respectively, with 15 bases between them. This CDR3 contains 14 residues. Germline-derived CDR1 and CDR2 are MNHNY and SVGAGI (reference sequence). For the CDR3, the DNA is TGTGCCAGCAGACAGACGGGGGCCAGCTACGAGCAGTACTTC. Protein: CASRQTGASYEQYF.

The V gene is TRBV28, the J gene TRBJ2-2, with TRBD1 matching over 9 bases. This CDR3 comprises 17 residues. The germline gives CDR1 MDHEN, CDR2 SYDVKM. After removal of 2 bases from V and 4 bases from J, the junction contained 8 bases not matched to a gene. CDR3: CASSLLPGQGSTGELFF. The CDR3 DNA follows: TGTGCCAGCAGTTTACTACCGGGACAGGGAAGCACCGGGGAGCTGTTTTTT.

The V gene is TRBV5-1, the J gene TRBJ2-3; D gene ambiguous. CDR3 length equals 13 residues. Germline CDR1 SGHRS, CDR2 YFSETQ. Trimming removed 2 bases at V and 6 bases at J, with 10 bases between. CDR3 amino acids: CASSFGMTDTQYF. CDR3 DNA: TGCGCCAGCAGCTTCGGAATGACGGATACGCAGTATTTT.

This chain links TRBV5-6 with TRBJ2-7; D possibly uses TRBD1 or TRBD2 (5 bases each). Trimming pared 7 bases from V and 2 bases from J, leaving 19 bases between. The CDR3 is made up of 15 amino acids. The germline V gene has CDR1 SGHDT and CDR2 YYEEEE. CDR3 amino acids: CASGPTGTRPYEQYF. The CDR3, as DNA: TGTGCCAGCGGCCCGACCGGGACCCGACCCTACGAGCAGTACTTC.

The chain has TRBV30 and TRBJ2-5, with D uncertain. Trimming took 8 bases from V and 2 from J, leaving 9 bases between them. CDR3 length: 11 amino acids. From germline, CDR1 is GTSNPN and CDR2 SVGIG (reference sequence). CDR3 sequence reads: CATSTQETQYF. CDR3 sequence (DNA): TGTGCCACCTCCACGCAAGAGACCCAGTACTTC.

This clone was observed a few times. The rearrangement links TRBV7-9 to TRBJ1-2, with 7 bases that match TRBD1. Per the germline V gene, CDR1 is SEHNR and CDR2 is FQNEAQ (reference sequence). V lost 5 bases and J lost 4; bases outside the gene matches: 7. The CDR3 extends over 14 amino acids. CDR3 sequence: CASSSGGGIYGYTF. The CDR3 DNA is TGTGCCAGCAGCAGCGGAGGGGGCATCTATGGCTACACCTTC.

V is TRBV9 and J is TRBJ2-1; D gene unclear. Trimming cost V 5 bases and J 0 bases, with 12 bases left between them. Per germline, CDR1 SGDLS and CDR2 YYNGEE. The CDR3 is made up of 15 amino acids. This CDR3 reads CASSQSASSYNEQFF. The DNA of the CDR3 is TGTGCCAGCAGTCAAAGCGCCAGCTCCTACAATGAGCAGTTCTTC.

The sample holds one count of this clone. The chain has TRBV2 and TRBJ2-7; possibly TRBD2 for D (6 bases). The CDR3 has 12 residues. Per germline, CDR1 SNHLY and CDR2 FYNNEI. Trimming shortened V by 4 bases and J by 6 bases, and 10 bases separated the two germline ends. CDR3 sequence reads: CASSVKGGEQYF. CDR3 coding DNA: TGTGCCAGCAGTGTTAAGGGAGGCGAGCAGTACTTC.

CDR3 protein: CASILRTRVGGYTF. DNA of the CDR3: TGTGCCAGCATTCTTCGGACTAGAGTGGGCGGCTACACCTTC. The V gene is TRBV21-1, the J gene TRBJ1-2. TRBV21-1 is designated a pseudogene. This CDR3 is 14 amino acids long.

The chain has TRBV29-1 and TRBJ2-7; D perhaps matches TRBD2 (6 bases). In germline, CDR1 is SQVTM, CDR2 ANQGSEA. This CDR3 is 15 amino acids long. V dropped 4 bases and J dropped 0 bases, with 16 bases sitting between them. CDR3 in DNA: TGCAGCGTTGGAAAGGAGGGCCGGAGCTCCTACGAGCAGTACTTC. This codes for CSVGKEGRSSYEQYF.

In its sample, this clone was seen once. J is TRBJ1-1 and V is TRBV4-1; 8 bases align to TRBD1. V lost 3 bases and J lost 0; bases outside the gene matches: 3. This CDR3 has 15 amino acids. Germline V CDR1 and CDR2: MGHRA, YSYEKL. DNA for the CDR3: TGCGCCAGCAGCCACCCGGGACAGGTGAACACTGAAGCTTTCTTT. Amino acids: CASSHPGQVNTEAFF.

The chain combines TRBV30 with TRBJ2-5; tentative D call: TRBD1 (7 bases). Germline-derived CDR1 and CDR2 are GTSNPN and SVGIG (reference sequence). V was shortened by 2 bases and J by 0 bases, with 16 bases between the two germline ends. The CDR3 totals 16 residues. The CDR3 spells CAWSSSPGGYQETQYF. The CDR3, as DNA: TGTGCCTGGAGTAGCAGTCCAGGGGGGTACCAAGAGACCCAGTACTTC.

This chain links TRBV15 with TRBJ1-4, with TRBD1 as a possible D gene (6 bases). The CDR3 consists of 16 residues. The germline gives CDR1 LNHNV, CDR2 YYDKDF (reference sequence). V was trimmed by 1 base and J by 5 bases, leaving 14 bases between them. The CDR3 protein is CATSRAGAGDNEKLFF. CDR3 nucleotides: TGTGCCACCAGCAGAGCAGGGGCGGGAGACAATGAAAAACTGTTTTTT. Full variable domain (outside the CDR3, taken from reference TRBV15 and TRBJ1-4): DAMVIQNPRYQVTQFGKPVTLSCSQTLNHNVMYWYQQKSSQAPKLLFHYYDKDFNNEADTPDNFQSRRPNTSFCFLDIRSPGLGDTAMYLCATSRAGAGDNEKLFFGSGTQLSVL.